One and the same sample provided the 5 T cell receptor beta chains below, sequenced in a study of shared clonotypes between healthy human individuals. Sequencing used immunoSEQ multiplex PCR; TCRdb keeps in-frame clones, though not all of them. The sample lists 2 million to 3 million clones; 90% to 95% were seen once. The sample taken for sequencing was naive CD4+ T cells from PBMCs. Subset noted: CD45RA+ positively selected. These TCRs come from a man younger than 35 in good health. Some clones in this sample may be carry-over from other donors' samples.

V gene TRBV11-3 combines with J gene TRBJ2-5; D unresolved. The germline gives CDR1 SGHNT, CDR2 YENEEA. This CDR3 is built from 13 residues. Between the trimmed V and J ends, which lost 3 bases and 1 base, there was a span of 6 bases. DNA for the CDR3: TGTGCCAGCAGCTTTAAAGCCCAAGAGACCCAGTACTTC. Protein product: CASSFKAQETQYF.

The chain couples TRBV13 to TRBJ2-3; TRBD2 matches at 8 bases. Germline V lookup: CDR1 PRHDT, CDR2 FYEKMQ (reference sequence). CDR3 length: 15 amino acids. V was clipped by 1 base and J by 4 bases; unmatched bases: 4. Here the CDR3 DNA reads TGTGCCAGCAGCTTAGTCCGGGAGGGCCCAGATACGCAGTATTTT. Encoded protein: CASSLVREGPDTQYF.

The chain is built from TRBV7-3 and TRBJ2-3; TRBD2 matches at 7 bases. Germline V gene data show CDR1 as SGHTA and CDR2 as FQGTGA. The CDR3 consists of 13 residues. After removal of 5 bases from V and 6 bases from J, the junction contained 5 bases not matched to a gene. The CDR3 spells CASSQNSGDTQYF. CDR3 nucleotide sequence: TGTGCCAGCAGCCAGAATAGCGGGGATACGCAGTATTTT.

The chain combines TRBV2 with TRBJ2-5; perhaps TRBD1 as D (5 bases). The CDR3 spans 12 residues. Germline CDR1 reads SNHLY; CDR2 reads FYNNEI. V lost 4 bases, J lost 4 bases, and 7 bases lay in between. In nucleotides, the CDR3 is TGTGCCAGCAGTGGACAGCCAGAGACCCAGTACTTC. This codes for CASSGQPETQYF.

The V and J genes are TRBV28 and TRBJ2-1; D perhaps matches TRBD1 (6 bases). Per germline, CDR1 MDHEN and CDR2 SYDVKM. Trimming removed 4 bases from V and 7 bases from J, with 11 bases in between. The CDR3 has 13 residues. The CDR3 region is CASSSWTENEQFF. The DNA of the CDR3 is TGTGCCAGCAGTTCTTGGACAGAAAATGAGCAGTTCTTC.